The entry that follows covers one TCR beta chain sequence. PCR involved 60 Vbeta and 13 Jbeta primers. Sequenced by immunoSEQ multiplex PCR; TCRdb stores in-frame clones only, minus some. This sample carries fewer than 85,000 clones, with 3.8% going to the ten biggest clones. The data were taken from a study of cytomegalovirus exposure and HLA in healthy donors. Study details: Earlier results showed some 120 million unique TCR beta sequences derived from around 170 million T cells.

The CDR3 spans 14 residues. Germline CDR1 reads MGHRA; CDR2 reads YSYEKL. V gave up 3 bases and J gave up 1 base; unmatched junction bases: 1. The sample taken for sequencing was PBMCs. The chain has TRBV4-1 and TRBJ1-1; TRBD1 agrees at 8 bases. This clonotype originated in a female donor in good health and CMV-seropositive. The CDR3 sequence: CASSQDRENTEAFF. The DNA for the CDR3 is TGCGCCAGCAGCCAGGACAGGGAGAACACTGAAGCTTTCTTT.